The sequence of this T cell receptor beta chain was determined in a study of cytomegalovirus exposure and HLA in healthy donors. Study-wide results and caveats: Investigators reported approximately 170 TCR beta chains as tied to cytomegalovirus. Later analysis identified a missense DCLRE1C variant that was linked to TCR beta V- and J-gene trimming. In a later analysis, the majority of CMV-associated beta chains seemingly showed HLA restriction.

V lost 1 base and J 1 base, leaving 5 bases between the germline ends. The CDR3 is made up of 14 amino acids. Germline CDR1 reads MGHRA; CDR2 reads YSYEKL. This PCR relied on a set of 60 Vbeta primers and 13 Jbeta primers. TCRdb's table, derived via immunoSEQ multiplex PCR, lists solely in-frame clones and lacks some. The table records more than 90,000 clones, approximately 76% of them present only once. A note on this clone: What it recognizes is unknown.

The TCR was taken from a middle-aged man in good health and CMV-seropositive. This rearrangement joins TRBV4-1 to TRBJ1-3, with D unresolved. Sequencing used PBMCs. The CDR3 DNA sequence: TGCGCCAGCAGCCAAGCTCTTTCTGGAAACACCATATATTTT. It yields the protein CASSQALSGNTIYF.